These 3 T cell receptor beta chains were all obtained from the same sample, sequenced in a study of T cell changes during pregnancy in multiple sclerosis. Repertoires were generated with immunoSEQ multiplex PCR, while TCRdb's copy carries only in-frame clones and drops some. This table holds some 20,000 clones, 70% to 90% found once. The source material was CD8+ T cells from peripheral blood mononuclear cells, sampled in the second trimester of pregnancy. Receptor source: a female donor in good health, enrolled as a control in a pregnancy study.

V and J are TRBV7-6 and TRBJ2-1, with TRBD2 matching 7 bases. Germline trimming cut 4 bases from V and 1 base from J; bases unmatched to any gene: 13. The CDR3 has 18 residues. Germline values: CDR1 SGHVS, CDR2 FNYEAQ. CDR3 protein: CASSWTRSGEGSYNEQFF. The DNA for the CDR3 is TGTGCCAGCAGCTGGACTAGATCCGGGGAGGGGTCCTACAATGAGCAGTTCTTC.

V gene TRBV6-1 combines with J gene TRBJ2-7; TRBD2 might be the D (6 bases). This CDR3 spans 13 amino acids. The germline gives CDR1 MNHNS, CDR2 SASEGT. V lost 7 bases, J lost 0 bases, and 10 bases lay in between. CDR3 nucleotides: TGTGCCAGCATGGAGGGGAGCTCCTACGAGCAGTACTTC. Encoded protein: CASMEGSSYEQYF.

This clone has only one observation. The J gene is TRBJ2-3, the V gene TRBV10-1, with 12 bases identical to TRBD2. Germline V gene lookup returns CDR1 WNHNN and CDR2 SYGVQD (reference sequence). This CDR3 is 17 amino acids long. The ends lost 8 bases at V and 4 bases at J; junction bases unmatched: 13. The CDR3 DNA reads TGCGCCAGCTCACAAGGGGCTAGCGGGGGGGCTTCAGATACGCAGTATTTT. Translating it yields CASSQGASGGASDTQYF.